Listed below are T cell receptor beta chains from one sample, sequenced in a study of monozygotic twins with inflammatory bowel disease. TCRdb reprocessed the 5' RACE reads and keeps a single row for each CDR3 protein, giving no DNA. This repertoire includes around 230,000 distinct CDR3 sequences. Sequenced material: blood. These receptors originate from a human donor with ulcerative colitis or Crohn's disease, or a healthy co-twin of an affected twin (not recorded which). Both conserved end residues are part of each CDR3.

J gene,V gene,CDR3 protein
TRBJ2-7,TRBV12-3/TRBV12-4,CASSSRQGAGEQYF
TRBJ1-4,TRBV20-1,CSASGGIRYYPEKLFF
TRBJ1-2,TRBV6-1,CASKMFGSSPLAGYTF
TRBJ2-1,TRBV5-1,CASSLAEAGAPQNEQFF
TRBJ1-4,TRBV20-1,CSASPDSNEKLFF
TRBJ2-1,TRBV12-3/TRBV12-4,CASRPGTSDLVQFF
TRBJ2-4,TRBV7-2,CASSQGLAKNIQYF
TRBJ1-1,TRBV9,CASSVEGMNTEAFF
TRBJ2-7,TRBV5-1,CASSLPGHEQYF
TRBJ2-5,TRBV5-1,CASSLGRGRLETQYF
TRBJ2-1,TRBV19,CASSIEGGGLTYNEQFF
TRBJ2-1,TRBV7-8,CASSGERVDNEQFF
TRBJ1-1,TRBV5-1,CASSQGRINTEAFF
TRBJ1-1,TRBV5-8,CASSLAVRTEAFF
TRBJ2-7,TRBV5-1,CASSLEGQQYF
TRBJ2-3,TRBV5-1,CASSLVMGTDTQYF
TRBJ1-2,TRBV5-6,CASRPDSHYGYTF
TRBJ2-7,TRBV20-1,CSARQGFGVHYEQYF
TRBJ1-2,TRBV5-1,CASSLGADSLSYGYTF
TRBJ1-1,TRBV20-1,CSAREALRAFF
TRBJ2-1,TRBV18,CASSPASGQGGYNEQFF
TRBJ2-1,TRBV9,CASNFRGGGARDEQFF
TRBJ2-7,TRBV5-1,CASSGTGTYEQYF
TRBJ2-1,TRBV12-3/TRBV12-4,CASSLSLGTNEQFF
TRBJ1-2,TRBV6-1,CASSHQPNRQGADGYTF
TRBJ2-7,TRBV10-3,CAISEAGKYEQYF
TRBJ1-1,TRBV11-2,CASSFSFRDRYTEAFF
TRBJ1-5,TRBV6-1,CASTRQSNQPQHF
TRBJ2-5,TRBV12-3/TRBV12-4,CASSFNSGGQETQYF
TRBJ1-6,TRBV5-4,CASSPPGTGGSPLHF
TRBJ2-1,TRBV6-1,CASTRGPYNEQFF
TRBJ2-1,TRBV12-5,CASGLEQGAEQFF
TRBJ1-2,TRBV3-1,CASSPWDKYYGYTF
TRBJ2-7,TRBV10-3,CAISESISYEQYF
TRBJ2-1,TRBV3-1,CASSSRQAKSYNEQFF
TRBJ1-5,TRBV5-1,CASSFGVEGQPQHF
TRBJ1-2,TRBV12-3/TRBV12-4,CASSFLGGGDTF
TRBJ2-5,TRBV28,CASNGREGRETQYF
TRBJ2-1,TRBV19,CASSIAGRIDEQFF
TRBJ1-1,TRBV5-1,CASSLEALRTPNTEAFF
TRBJ1-5,TRBV6-6,CASSTMDQPQHF
TRBJ1-2,TRBV29-1,CSVGGDKGGYGYTF
TRBJ2-7,TRBV20-1,CSAGWGTSGFYEQYF